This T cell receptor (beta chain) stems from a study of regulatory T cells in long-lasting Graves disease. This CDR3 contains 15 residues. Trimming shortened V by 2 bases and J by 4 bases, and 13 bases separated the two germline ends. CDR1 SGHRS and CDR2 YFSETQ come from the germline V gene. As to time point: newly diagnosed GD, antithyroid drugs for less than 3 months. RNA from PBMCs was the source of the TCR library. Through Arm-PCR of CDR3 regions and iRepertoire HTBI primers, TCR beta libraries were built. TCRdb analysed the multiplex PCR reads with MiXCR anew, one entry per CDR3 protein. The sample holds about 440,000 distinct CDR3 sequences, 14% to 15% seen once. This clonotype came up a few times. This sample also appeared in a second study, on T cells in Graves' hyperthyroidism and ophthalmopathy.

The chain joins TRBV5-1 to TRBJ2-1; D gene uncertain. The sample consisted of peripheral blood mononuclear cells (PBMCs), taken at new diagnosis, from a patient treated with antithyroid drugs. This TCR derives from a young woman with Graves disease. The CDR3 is CASSLSDQPYNEQFF. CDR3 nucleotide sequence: TGCGCCAGCAGCTTAAGCGACCAACCATACAATGAGCAGTTCTTC.